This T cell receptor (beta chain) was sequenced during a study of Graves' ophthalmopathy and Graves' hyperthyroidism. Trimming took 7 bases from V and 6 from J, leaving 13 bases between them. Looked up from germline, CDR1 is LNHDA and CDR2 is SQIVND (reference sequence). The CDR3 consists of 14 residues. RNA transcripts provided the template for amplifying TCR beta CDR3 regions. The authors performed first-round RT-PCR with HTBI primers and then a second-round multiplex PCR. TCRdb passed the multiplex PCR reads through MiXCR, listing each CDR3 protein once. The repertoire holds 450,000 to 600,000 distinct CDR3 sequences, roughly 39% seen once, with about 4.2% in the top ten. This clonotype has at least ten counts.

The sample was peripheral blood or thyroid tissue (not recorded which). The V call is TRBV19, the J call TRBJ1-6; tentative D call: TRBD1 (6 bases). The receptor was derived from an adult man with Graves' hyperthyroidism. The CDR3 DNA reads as TGTGCCAGTAAATCGGGGGGCGGTAATTCACCCCTCCACTTT. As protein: CASKSGGGNSPLHF.